The 12 T cell receptor beta chains in this list originate from one sample, sequenced in a study of T cell repertoires in cytomegalovirus infection. TCRdb reprocessed the reads via MiXCR and lists one record per CDR3 protein. The data show 170,000 or so distinct CDR3 sequences, 17% seen once. The sample consisted of CD8+ T cells from PBMCs. These TCRs come from a human donor in good health (CMV status not recorded). Some clones in this sample may be carry-over from other donors' samples.

The table lists this clonotype with a few counts. The chain employs TRBV14 and TRBJ2-7, with D perhaps given as TRBD1 or TRBD2 (5 bases each). Germline lookup yields CDR1 SGHDN and CDR2 FVKESK. CDR3 length: 17 amino acids. V gave up 1 base and J gave up 5 bases, with 21 bases separating them. Here the CDR3 reads CASSQAAWDPTMDEQYF. In DNA form, the CDR3 reads TGTGCCAGCAGCCAAGCCGCGTGGGACCCCACCATGGACGAGCAGTACTTC. Combining the CDR3 with reference TRBV14 and TRBJ2-7 gives the whole variable domain EAGVTQFPSHSVIEKGQTVTLRCDPISGHDNLYWYRRVMGKEIKFLLHFVKESKQDESGMPNNRFLAERTGGTYSTLKVQPAELEDSGVYFCASSQAAWDPTMDEQYFGPGTRLTVT.

The chain couples TRBV10-3 to TRBJ2-7, with D possibly TRBD2 on 6 matching bases. Germline V gene sequence: CDR1 ENHRY, CDR2 SYGVKD. CDR3 length: 13 amino acids. V was pared by 10 bases and J by 1 base, with 14 bases between. CDR3 protein: CATAAEGSYEQYF. In DNA form, the CDR3 reads TGTGCCACAGCGGCGGAGGGGTCCTACGAGCAGTACTTC.

This clonotype was seen more than once but under ten times. The chain links TRBV19 to TRBJ2-1, with D uncertain. The V gene lost 7 bases and the J gene lost 4 bases, with 14 bases spanning the gap. Germline CDR1 and CDR2: LNHDA and SQIVND (reference sequence). CDR3 length: 14 amino acids. The CDR3 is CASTPEVSYNEQFF. The DNA of the CDR3 is TGTGCCAGTACTCCCGAGGTTTCTTACAATGAGCAGTTCTTC.

This clonotype was counted a few times. This chain links TRBV7-2 with TRBJ1-1; tentative D call: TRBD1 (6 bases). The CDR3 is 17 residues long. Trimming removed 4 bases from V and 0 bases from J, with 18 bases in between. CDR1 is SGHTA and CDR2 is FQGNSA in the germline V gene. The chain's CDR3 is CASSYRVYSNMNTEAFF. The CDR3 coding sequence is TGTGCCAGCAGCTACAGGGTCTATTCCAACATGAACACTGAAGCTTTCTTT. The full variable domain, in which reference TRBV7-2 and TRBJ1-1 provide the parts outside the CDR3, is GAGVSQSPSNKVTEKGKDVELRCDPISGHTALYWYRQSLGQGLEFLIYFQGNSAPDKSGLPSDRFSAERTGGSVSTLTIQRTQQEDSAVYLCASSYRVYSNMNTEAFFGQGTRLTVV.

This clonotype occurred a few times. The junction departs from the called germline gene at one end, perhaps through a read error. The chain recombines TRBV7-6 with TRBJ2-3, with D possibly matching TRBD2 (6 bases). The CDR3 spans 17 residues. In germline, CDR1 is SGHVS, CDR2 FNYEAQ. The CDR3 nucleotides are TGTGCTAGCAGCCCCAAGGGCGGGACGTCGAGCACAGATACGCAGTATTTT. Amino acid sequence: CASSPKGGTSSTDTQYF.

The J gene is TRBJ2-7, the V gene TRBV4-1; 7 nucleotides match TRBD2. This CDR3 region has 17 residues. Germline trimming cut 3 bases from V and 4 bases from J; bases unmatched to any gene: 15. Germline V CDR1 and CDR2: MGHRA, YSYEKL. CDR3 amino acids: CASSQGATPGGSYEQYF. The CDR3 bases are TGCGCCAGCAGCCAGGGCGCGACACCCGGGGGGTCATACGAGCAGTACTTC.

V usage is TRBV28 and J usage is TRBJ1-5, with 10 bases aligning to TRBD1. Germline V CDR1 and CDR2: MDHEN, SYDVKM. V was pared by 6 bases and J by 6 bases, with 5 bases of the junction left unmatched. The CDR3 loop spans 14 amino acids. As DNA, the CDR3 is TGTGCCAGCAGAGACCGGGACAGGGGTCAGCCCCAGCATTTT. It encodes CASRDRDRGQPQHF.

This clonotype was seen more than once but under ten times. The chain joins TRBV2 to TRBJ2-7; D unresolved. Looked up from germline, CDR1 is SNHLY and CDR2 is FYNNEI. The germline V and J ends were trimmed by 9 bases and 1 base, with 4 bases remaining between them. This CDR3 has 10 residues. The CDR3 nucleotides are TGTGCCAGTCTTTCCTACGAGCAGTACTTC. This encodes CASLSYEQYF.

The J gene is TRBJ1-4, the V gene TRBV7-9, with 7 positions matching TRBD1. V lost 4 bases to trimming and J lost 6 bases; unmatched junction nucleotides: 8. The CDR3 has 15 residues. Germline V CDR1 and CDR2: SEHNR, FQNEAQ (reference sequence). CDR3 DNA: TGTGCCAGCAGCTCCTGGAACAGGGGCGATGAAAAACTGTTTTTT. Its protein is CASSSWNRGDEKLFF.

This clonotype was counted only a few times. The chain links TRBV6-2 or TRBV6-3 to TRBJ2-5; no definite D call. This CDR3 has 18 amino acids. V shed 5 bases and J shed 0 bases, with 22 bases lying between them. Germline lookup yields CDR1 MNHEY and CDR2 SVGEGT. CDR3 in amino acids: CASSHSVEALSYQETQYF. DNA of the CDR3: TGTGCCAGCAGTCATTCAGTAGAAGCCCTTTCGTACCAAGAGACCCAGTACTTC.

The chain couples TRBV27 to TRBJ2-7; 10 nucleotides align to TRBD2. J was trimmed by 2 bases and V by 5 bases; bases with no gene match: 6. This CDR3 region has 15 residues. CDR1 and CDR2 (germline): MNHEY, SMNVEV (reference sequence). CDR3 amino acids: CASSPTSGEAYEQYF. CDR3 DNA: TGTGCCAGCAGTCCCACTAGCGGGGAAGCCTACGAGCAGTACTTC.

The rearrangement links TRBV6-2 or TRBV6-3 to TRBJ1-5; maybe TRBD1 (5 bases). V lost 1 base and J 6 bases, leaving 13 bases between the germline ends. The germline CDR1 and CDR2 sequences are MNHEY and SVGEGT. This CDR3 region has 15 residues. The CDR3, as DNA: TGTGCCAGCAGTTACTTTGGCAGGGCAGGTCAGCCCCAGCATTTT. This sequence encodes CASSYFGRAGQPQHF.